This T cell receptor (beta chain) was identified during a study of Ad26.COV2.S vaccination and SARS-CoV-2 variants. Method: immunoSEQ multiplex PCR; TCRdb's copy keeps in-frame clones and lacks some. The profile covers hundreds of thousands of clones, with about 88% appearing a single time and about 10% taken by the ten largest. Noted treatment: some 20 received Ad26.COV2.S at low or high dose, single or two shots; 5 received placebo; per-sample allocation not given. Sampling took place 63 days after the first vaccine or placebo injection. V lost 0 bases, J lost 4 bases, and 16 bases lay in between. Germline V gene data show CDR1 as SGHRS and CDR2 as YFSETQ. This CDR3 is 17 amino acids long.

The sequenced sample was peripheral blood, obtained in a trial of Ad26.COV2.S vaccine versus placebo. The TCR sequence derives from a person aged 18-60 years who received the Ad26.COV2.S COVID-19 vaccine or a placebo. The genes are TRBV5-1 and TRBJ1-4; D remains ambiguous. The CDR3 DNA reads TGCGCCAGCAGCTTGGCCCCTAGGTTGGGGAATAATGAAAAACTGTTTTTT. It codes for CASSLAPRLGNNEKLFF.